This is a list of T cell receptor beta chains from one sample in a study of cytomegalovirus exposure and HLA in healthy donors. Generated by immunoSEQ multiplex PCR, the TCRdb table keeps only in-frame clones and is missing some. The sample yields about 200,000 clones, 70% to 80% seen once. The source material was PBMCs. These receptors came from a man younger than 40 in good health and CMV-seronegative. The CDR3 runs from the conserved cysteine through the conserved F or W. D genes are given only for firm matches. Clone size is not always given. Where it is, it says once, few, many or a class for expanded clones.

J gene	clone size	V gene	D gene	CDR3 protein	CDR3 DNA
TRBJ2-7	few	TRBV29-1	TRBD2	CSVRLAGSYEQYF	TGCAGCGTCCGTCTAGCGGGCTCCTACGAGCAGTACTTC
TRBJ2-2	-	TRBV28	TRBD2	CASSPSGLAQAGELFF	TGTGCCAGCAGTCCCTCCGGACTAGCGCAGGCCGGGGAGCTGTTTTTT
TRBJ2-7	-	TRBV5-1	-	CASSLEGRTGYGEQYF	TGCGCCAGCAGCTTGGAAGGTCGCACAGGGTACGGCGAGCAGTACTTC
TRBJ1-1	-	TRBV10-1	-	CAIRTDEAFF	TGCGCCATTCGGACAGATGAAGCTTTCTTT
TRBJ2-7	-	TRBV6-1	TRBD1	CAAGQGDYEQYF	TGTGCGGCCGGACAGGGGGACTACGAGCAGTACTTC
TRBJ2-7	-	TRBV7-9	TRBD1	CASSSPEMAGQGIHEQYF	TGTGCCAGCAGCTCTCCCGAAATGGCGGGACAGGGTATCCACGAGCAGTACTTC
TRBJ2-3	-	TRBV5-1	TRBD1	CASRVRQGGTDTQYF	TGCGCCAGCAGGGTAAGACAGGGGGGCACAGATACGCAGTATTTT
TRBJ2-3	-	TRBV5-1	TRBD2	CASSSGLAGGGATDTQYF	TGCGCCAGCAGCTCCGGACTAGCGGGAGGAGGGGCCACAGATACGCAGTATTTT
TRBJ2-3	-	TRBV7-9	-	CASSLKPHTTRTNTDTQYF	TGTGCCAGCAGCTTAAAACCCCACACGACTAGAACGAACACAGATACGCAGTATTTT
TRBJ1-1	-	TRBV15	TRBD1	CATRRTGGGTEAFF	TGTGCCACCAGAAGGACAGGGGGAGGCACTGAAGCTTTCTTT
TRBJ1-4	-	TRBV30	-	CAWSVLGAIEKLFF	TGTGCCTGGAGTGTATTAGGGGCCATCGAAAAACTGTTTTTT
TRBJ2-3	few	TRBV2	-	CASSGQGQNTQYF	TGTGCCAGCAGTGGTCAGGGTCAAAATACGCAGTATTTT
TRBJ2-5	-	TRBV5-6	-	CASSFPTEQETQYF	TGTGCCAGCAGCTTCCCGACAGAACAAGAGACCCAGTACTTC
TRBJ2-7	-	TRBV7-2	TRBD2	CASSLEATSGPVPYEQYF	TGTGCCAGCAGCTTAGAAGCGACTAGCGGCCCCGTGCCCTACGAGCAGTACTTC
TRBJ2-4	-	TRBV7-9	TRBD2	CASSTPSGLAKNIQYF	TGTGCCAGCAGCACACCTAGCGGACTAGCCAAAAACATTCAGTACTTC
TRBJ1-5	-	TRBV4-1	TRBD1	CASSHRQGAINQPQHF	TGCGCCAGCAGCCACAGACAGGGGGCAATAAATCAGCCCCAGCATTTT
TRBJ2-1	-	TRBV7-9	-	CASSLGSAGGSYNEQFF	TGTGCCAGCAGCTTAGGGAGCGCAGGGGGGTCCTACAATGAGCAGTTCTTC
TRBJ1-2	-	TRBV5-6	TRBD1	CASSIIPGQVTYGYTF	TGTGCCAGCAGCATAATTCCGGGACAGGTGACCTATGGCTACACCTTC
TRBJ2-3	-	TRBV7-7	-	CASRNGDTQYF	TGTGCCAGCAGAAACGGGGATACGCAGTATTTT
TRBJ1-2	-	TRBV18	-	CASSDSNYGYTF	TGTGCCAGCTCAGACAGCAACTATGGCTACACCTTC
TRBJ1-1	-	TRBV6-6	-	CASREGTEAFF	TGTGCCAGCAGGGAGGGCACTGAAGCTTTCTTT
TRBJ2-6	-	TRBV5-1	-	CASFPGATGANVLTF	TGCGCCAGTTTCCCTGGGGCGACTGGGGCCAACGTCCTGACTTTC
TRBJ1-6	-	TRBV5-5	TRBD1	CASSRVTGGFSPLHF	TGTGCCAGCAGCCGGGTGACAGGGGGGTTTTCACCCCTCCACTTT
TRBJ2-3	-	TRBV28	TRBD1	CASSHPGRLGQSTDTQYF	TGTGCCAGCAGTCACCCAGGTAGACTGGGACAGAGCACAGATACGCAGTATTTT
TRBJ1-4	-	TRBV5-1	-	CASSLVGGAEKLFF	TGCGCCAGCAGCTTGGTAGGGGGAGCGGAAAAACTGTTTTTT
TRBJ1-1	-	TRBV7-8	-	CASSLGSGGSLFEAFF	TGTGCCAGCAGCTTAGGTTCTGGGGGCTCCCTTTTTGAAGCTTTCTTT
TRBJ2-1	-	TRBV19	TRBD1	CASSIVGTGGDEQFF	TGTGCCAGTAGTATAGTGGGGACAGGGGGAGATGAGCAGTTCTTC
TRBJ2-7	-	TRBV10-1	-	CASSERSSYEQYF	TGCGCCAGCAGTGAGCGGAGCTCCTACGAGCAGTACTTC
TRBJ2-1	once	TRBV28	TRBD1	CASSHLRSGTGFSEQFF	TGTGCCAGCAGTCACCTGAGATCCGGGACAGGGTTTAGTGAGCAGTTCTTC
TRBJ2-7	-	TRBV6-5	TRBD1	CASSYPGQGGEQYF	TGTGCCAGCAGTTATCCGGGACAGGGCGGCGAGCAGTACTTC
TRBJ2-7	-	TRBV29-1	TRBD1	CSVMPGQGHYEQYF	TGCAGCGTGATGCCGGGACAGGGACACTACGAGCAGTACTTC